The clone carrying this T cell receptor beta chain was seen only a few times. The antigen remains undetermined. These data originate in a study of human T cells and chemical hapten exposure. Study-wide results and limits: DPC sensitization produced no change in TCRs with frequency above 1 in 1000.

Noted time point: patch test 1, 2 weeks after DPC sensitization. Treatment in this sample: therapeutic diphenylcyclopropenone sensitization with weekly scalp DPC. Every donor had alopecia and was 18 to 70 years old; all were suitable for DPC. CDR3 size: 14 residues. After removal of 9 bases from V and 6 bases from J, the junction contained 6 bases not matched to a gene. CDR1 and CDR2 from the germline V gene are KGHDR and SFDVKD. Unique molecular identifiers were linked by the library to individual cDNA molecules. MiXCR, applied by TCRdb to the RACE reads, yields one record per CDR3 protein. The sample yields more than 95,000 distinct CDR3 sequences, about 12% seen once.

Specimen: whole blood, collected in connection with sensitization to the hapten diphenylcyclopropenone (DPC). This sequence originates from a woman in her forties or fifties with alopecia areata. Some clones in this sample may be carry-over from other donors' samples. The J gene is TRBJ2-2, the V gene TRBV24-1; 10 nucleotides align to TRBD1. In DNA form, the CDR3 reads TGTGCCACCGCTTCGGACAGGGGGGCCGGGGAGCTGTTTTTT. This codes for CATASDRGAGELFF.